This T cell receptor beta chain emerged from a study of T cells after yellow fever vaccination. Broader study findings: Booster sampling recovered most clones from primary vaccination (approximately 97% CD4, around 88% CD8). It was a small share of clonotypes that appeared in both CD4 and CD8 compartments. One caveat is that FACS-sorted repertoires could contain abundant clonotypes contaminating from the bulk population.

This clonotype was counted many times. The target antigen is unknown. In making TCR cDNA, 5'RACE template switching added a universal primer site and UMIs to it. Using its own MiXCR run on the 5' RACE reads, TCRdb lists one record per CDR3 protein. The sample includes over 200,000 distinct CDR3 sequences, around 6.7% seen only once; the top ten take about 0.95%. This sequence originates from a man aged 25-45 years who received the YFV17D yellow fever vaccine. Sequencing was performed on CD4+ T cells sorted from PBMCs, taken on the day of the yellow fever booster vaccination.

CDR3 DNA: TGTGCCAGCTCACCGCCGACTAGCCGTGAGACCCAGTACTTC. Its protein product is CASSPPTSRETQYF. The chain couples TRBV18 to TRBJ2-5; 7 nucleotides line up with TRBD2. Germline V gene lookup returns CDR1 KGHSH and CDR2 LQKENI. The ends lost 3 bases at V and 5 bases at J; junction bases unmatched: 6. The CDR3 contains 14 residues.